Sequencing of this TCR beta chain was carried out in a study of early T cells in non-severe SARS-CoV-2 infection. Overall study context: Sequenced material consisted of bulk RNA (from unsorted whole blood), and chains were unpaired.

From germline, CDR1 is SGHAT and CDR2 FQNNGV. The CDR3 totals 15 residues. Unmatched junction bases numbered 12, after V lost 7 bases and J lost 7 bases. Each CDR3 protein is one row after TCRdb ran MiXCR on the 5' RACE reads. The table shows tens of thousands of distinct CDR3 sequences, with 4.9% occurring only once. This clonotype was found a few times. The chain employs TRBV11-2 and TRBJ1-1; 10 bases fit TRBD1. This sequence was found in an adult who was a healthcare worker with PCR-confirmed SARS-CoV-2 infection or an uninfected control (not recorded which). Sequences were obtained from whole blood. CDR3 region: CASTPEAGTGVEAFF. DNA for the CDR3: TGTGCCAGCACCCCCGAGGCTGGGACAGGGGTTGAAGCTTTCTTT.